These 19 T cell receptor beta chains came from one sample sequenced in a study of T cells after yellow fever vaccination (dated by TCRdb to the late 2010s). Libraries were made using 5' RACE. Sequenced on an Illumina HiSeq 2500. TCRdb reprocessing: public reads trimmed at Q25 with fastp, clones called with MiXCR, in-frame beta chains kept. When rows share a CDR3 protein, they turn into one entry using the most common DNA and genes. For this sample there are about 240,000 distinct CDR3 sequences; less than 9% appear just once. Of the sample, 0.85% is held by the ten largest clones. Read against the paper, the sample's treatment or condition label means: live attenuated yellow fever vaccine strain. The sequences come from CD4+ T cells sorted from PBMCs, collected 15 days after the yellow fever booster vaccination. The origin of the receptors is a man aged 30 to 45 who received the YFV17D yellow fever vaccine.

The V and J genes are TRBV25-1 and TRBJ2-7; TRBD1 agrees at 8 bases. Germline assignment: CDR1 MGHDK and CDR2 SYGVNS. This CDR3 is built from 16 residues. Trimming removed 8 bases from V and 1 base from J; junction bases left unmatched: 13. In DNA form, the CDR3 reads TGTGCCAGCGGCACGGGGCAGGGGGCTTTATCCTACGAGCAGTACTTC. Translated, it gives CASGTGQGALSYEQYF.

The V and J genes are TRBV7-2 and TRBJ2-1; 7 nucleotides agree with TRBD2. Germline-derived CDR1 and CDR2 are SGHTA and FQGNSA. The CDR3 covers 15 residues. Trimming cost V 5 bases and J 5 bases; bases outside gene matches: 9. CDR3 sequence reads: CASSLRLAEDNEQFF. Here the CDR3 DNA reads TGTGCCAGCAGCCTCCGGCTAGCGGAAGACAATGAGCAGTTCTTC.

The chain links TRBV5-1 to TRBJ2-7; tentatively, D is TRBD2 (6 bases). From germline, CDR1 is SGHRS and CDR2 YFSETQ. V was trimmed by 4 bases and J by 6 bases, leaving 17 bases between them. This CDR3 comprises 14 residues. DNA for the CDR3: TGCGCCAGCAGCATCTTACAGGAGGGGCTCGAGCAGTACTTC. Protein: CASSILQEGLEQYF. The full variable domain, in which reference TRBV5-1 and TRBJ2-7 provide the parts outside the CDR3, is KAGVTQTPRYLIKTRGQQVTLSCSPISGHRSVSWYQQTPGQGLQFLFEYFSETQRNKGNFPGRFSGRQFSNSRSEMNVSTLELGDSALYLCASSILQEGLEQYFGPGTRLTVT.

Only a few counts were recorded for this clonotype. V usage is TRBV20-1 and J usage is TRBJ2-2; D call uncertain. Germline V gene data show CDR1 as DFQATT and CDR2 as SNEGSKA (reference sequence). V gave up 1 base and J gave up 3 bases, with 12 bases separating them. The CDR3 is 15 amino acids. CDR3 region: CSARGGRSDTGELFF. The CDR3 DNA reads TGCAGTGCTAGAGGGGGTAGGAGCGACACCGGGGAGCTGTTTTTT.

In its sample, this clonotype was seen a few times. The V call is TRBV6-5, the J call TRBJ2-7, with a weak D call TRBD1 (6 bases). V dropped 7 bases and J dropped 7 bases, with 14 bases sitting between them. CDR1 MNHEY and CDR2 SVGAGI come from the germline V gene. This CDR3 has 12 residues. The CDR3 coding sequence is TGTGCCAGCAAGCAGGGGCCGGGGGAGCAGTACTTC. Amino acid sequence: CASKQGPGEQYF.

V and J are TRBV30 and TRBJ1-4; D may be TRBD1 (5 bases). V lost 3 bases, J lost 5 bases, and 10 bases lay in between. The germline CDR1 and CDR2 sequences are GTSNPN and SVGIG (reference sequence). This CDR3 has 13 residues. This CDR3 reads CAWSRDENEKLFF. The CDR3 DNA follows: TGTGCCTGGAGCCGGGACGAAAATGAAAAACTGTTTTTT.

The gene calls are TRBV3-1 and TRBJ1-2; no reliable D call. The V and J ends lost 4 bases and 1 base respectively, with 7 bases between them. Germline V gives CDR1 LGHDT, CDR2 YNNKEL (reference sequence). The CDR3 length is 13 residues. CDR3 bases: TGTGCCAGCAGCCTCTCAAATAACTATGGCTACACCTTC. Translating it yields CASSLSNNYGYTF.

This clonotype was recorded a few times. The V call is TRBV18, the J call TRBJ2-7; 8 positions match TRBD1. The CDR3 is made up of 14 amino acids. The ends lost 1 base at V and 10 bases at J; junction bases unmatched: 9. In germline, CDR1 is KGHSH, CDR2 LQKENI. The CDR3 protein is CASSPLATGGDQYF. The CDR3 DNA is TGTGCCAGCTCACCACTAGCTACAGGGGGTGATCAGTACTTC.

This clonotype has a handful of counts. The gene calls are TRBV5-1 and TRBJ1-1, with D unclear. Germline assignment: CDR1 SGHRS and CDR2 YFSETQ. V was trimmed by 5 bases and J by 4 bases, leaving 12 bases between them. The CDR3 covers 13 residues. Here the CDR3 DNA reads TGCGCCAGCAGTCGGACGGACGGCACTGAAGCTTTCTTT. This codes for CASSRTDGTEAFF.

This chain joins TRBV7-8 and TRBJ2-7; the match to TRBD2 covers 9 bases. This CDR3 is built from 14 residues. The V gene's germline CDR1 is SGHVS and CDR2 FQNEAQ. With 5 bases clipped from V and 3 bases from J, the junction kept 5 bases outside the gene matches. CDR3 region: CASSPTSGNYEQYF. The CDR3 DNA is TGTGCCAGCAGCCCGACTAGCGGAAACTACGAGCAGTACTTC.

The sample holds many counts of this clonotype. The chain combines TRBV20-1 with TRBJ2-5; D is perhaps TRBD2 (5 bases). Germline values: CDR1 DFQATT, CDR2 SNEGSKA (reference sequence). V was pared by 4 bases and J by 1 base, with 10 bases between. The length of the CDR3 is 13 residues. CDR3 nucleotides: TGCAGTGCTAATGGGAGAGCCCAAGAGACCCAGTACTTC. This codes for CSANGRAQETQYF.

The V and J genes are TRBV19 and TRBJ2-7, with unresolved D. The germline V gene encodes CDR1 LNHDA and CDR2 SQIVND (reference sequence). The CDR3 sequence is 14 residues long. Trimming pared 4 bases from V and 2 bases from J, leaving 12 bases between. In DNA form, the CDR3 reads TGTGCCAGTAGTACGACCCTAGGCGCCTACGAGCAGTACTTC. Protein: CASSTTLGAYEQYF.

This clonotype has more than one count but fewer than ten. DNA of the CDR3: TGTGCCAGCAGCCAAGACGGGGGACCCCACAATGAGCAGTTCTTC. It yields the protein CASSQDGGPHNEQFF. The gene calls are TRBV14 and TRBJ2-1, with D tentatively TRBD2 (6 bases). V dropped 0 bases and J dropped 5 bases, with 11 bases sitting between them. CDR1 and CDR2 from the germline V gene are SGHDN and FVKESK. This CDR3 contains 15 residues.

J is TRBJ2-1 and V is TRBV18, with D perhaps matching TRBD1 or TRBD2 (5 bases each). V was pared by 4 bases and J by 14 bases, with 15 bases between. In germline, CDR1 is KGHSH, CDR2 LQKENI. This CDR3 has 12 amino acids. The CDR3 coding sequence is TGTGCCAGCTCACACGAGGGGTGGACGAAGTTCTTC. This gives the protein CASSHEGWTKFF. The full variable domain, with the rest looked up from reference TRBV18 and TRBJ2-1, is NAGVMQNPRHLVRRRGQEARLRCSPMKGHSHVYWYRQLPEEGLKFMVYLQKENIIDESGMPKERFSAEFPKEGPSILRIQQVVRGDSAAYFCASSHEGWTKFFGPGTRLTVL.

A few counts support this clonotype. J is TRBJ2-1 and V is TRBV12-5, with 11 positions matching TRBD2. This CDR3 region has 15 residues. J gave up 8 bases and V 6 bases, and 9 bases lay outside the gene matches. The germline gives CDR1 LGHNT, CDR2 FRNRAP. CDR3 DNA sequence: TGTGCTAGTGGCATAGCGGGAGGGCGTGGGGATGAGCAGTTCTTC. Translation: CASGIAGGRGDEQFF.

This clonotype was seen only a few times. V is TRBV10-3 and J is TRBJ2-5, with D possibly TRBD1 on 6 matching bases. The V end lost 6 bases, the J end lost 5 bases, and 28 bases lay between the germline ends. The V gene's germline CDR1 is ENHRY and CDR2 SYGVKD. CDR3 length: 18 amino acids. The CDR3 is CAISQMTGRGGKRETQYF. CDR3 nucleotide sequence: TGTGCCATCAGCCAAATGACAGGTAGAGGGGGAAAAAGGGAGACCCAGTACTTC.

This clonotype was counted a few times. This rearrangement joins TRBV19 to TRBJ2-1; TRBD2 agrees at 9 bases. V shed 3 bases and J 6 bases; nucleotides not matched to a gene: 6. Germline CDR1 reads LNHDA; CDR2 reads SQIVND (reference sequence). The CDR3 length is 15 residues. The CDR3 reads CASSILAGVVNEQFF. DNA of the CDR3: TGTGCCAGTAGTATTTTAGCGGGAGTAGTCAATGAGCAGTTCTTC.

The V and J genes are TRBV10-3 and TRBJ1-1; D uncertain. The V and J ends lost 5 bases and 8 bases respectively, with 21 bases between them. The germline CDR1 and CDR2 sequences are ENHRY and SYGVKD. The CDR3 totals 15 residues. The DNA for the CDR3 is TGTGCCATCAGTTCGACATCAGACAAGTCGTACGAAGCTTTCTTT. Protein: CAISSTSDKSYEAFF.

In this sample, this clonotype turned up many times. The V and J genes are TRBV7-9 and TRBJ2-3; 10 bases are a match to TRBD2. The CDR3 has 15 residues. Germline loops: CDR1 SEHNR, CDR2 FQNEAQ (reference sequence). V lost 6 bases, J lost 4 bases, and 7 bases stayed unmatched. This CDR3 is CASSLTGLASDTQYF. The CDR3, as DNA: TGTGCCAGCAGTCTAACGGGACTAGCGTCAGATACGCAGTATTTT.